The next 4 T cell receptor beta chains were all read from a single sample in a study of shared clonotypes between healthy human individuals. Some clones are missing from TCRdb's copy, which holds only in-frame ones; the method was immunoSEQ multiplex PCR. The sample has 2 million to 2.5 million clones, roughly 93% seen once; the top ten hold around 0.37%. Sequences were obtained from naive CD4+ T cells from PBMCs. The subset denotes: CD45RA+ positively selected. The receptors shown here come from a man younger than 30 in good health. Some clones in this sample may be carry-over from other donors' samples.

The rearrangement joins TRBV12-5 to TRBJ2-2; no clear D gene. The V and J ends lost 5 bases and 0 bases respectively, with 10 bases between them. Germline values: CDR1 LGHNT, CDR2 FRNRAP. The CDR3 has 15 residues. The CDR3 region has the DNA TGTGCTAGTGGTGTAGGACCTGCGAACACCGGGGAGCTGTTTTTT. This codes for CASGVGPANTGELFF.

This clone has a handful of counts. The same CDR3 is also encoded by other DNA sequences in this sample. The chain is built from TRBV20-1 and TRBJ1-1; unclear D gene. Looked up from germline, CDR1 is DFQATT and CDR2 is SNEGSKA (reference sequence). The CDR3 contains 11 residues. Trimming removed 0 bases from V and 8 bases from J, with 7 bases in between. CDR3 DNA: TGCAGTGCTAGAGACCGAACCGAAGCTTTCTTT. This gives the protein CSARDRTEAFF.

The chain links TRBV4-1 to TRBJ1-2, with TRBD1 matching over 8 bases. The CDR3 is 15 residues long. CDR1 and CDR2 (germline): MGHRA, YSYEKL. The junction had 7 bases not matched to a gene; V was cut back by 3 bases and J by 4 bases. The CDR3 loop reads CASSHGQGNLYGYTF. The CDR3 DNA follows: TGCGCCAGCAGCCACGGACAGGGAAACCTCTATGGCTACACCTTC.

The chain links TRBV28 to TRBJ1-2; 10 nucleotides align to TRBD1. With 7 bases clipped from V and 4 bases from J, the junction kept 12 bases outside the gene matches. The germline V gene encodes CDR1 MDHEN and CDR2 SYDVKM. This CDR3 has 16 amino acids. The CDR3 here is CASILAPGQGIYGYTF. CDR3 sequence (DNA): TGTGCCAGCATCTTAGCCCCGGGACAGGGGATCTATGGCTACACCTTC.